The source of this T cell receptor beta chain is a study of shared clonotypes between healthy human individuals. This CDR3 is built from 16 residues. V lost 0 bases and J lost 3; bases outside the gene matches: 7. Looked up from germline, CDR1 is SGHRS and CDR2 is YFSETQ. Under the authors' procedure: Filtering differed since immunoSEQ provided only junctions, with no quality scores. Libraries were prepared by immunoSEQ multiplex PCR; TCRdb keeps only in-frame clonotypes and omits some of them. That table furnishes V, J and clone size, whereas the DNA furnished D and trimming. The sample holds approximately 1.5 million clones; 95% to 99% are singletons and the top ten take about 0.45%.

Sequences were obtained from naive CD4+ T cells sorted from blood. Indicated subset: CD45RA+ positively selected. The source is a man aged 25-45 years in good health. V gene TRBV5-1 combines with J gene TRBJ2-7; 9 nucleotides line up with TRBD1. Here the CDR3 DNA reads TGCGCCAGCAGCTTGGCCCCCGGGACAGGGAACTACGAGCAGTACTTC. Translation gives CASSLAPGTGNYEQYF.